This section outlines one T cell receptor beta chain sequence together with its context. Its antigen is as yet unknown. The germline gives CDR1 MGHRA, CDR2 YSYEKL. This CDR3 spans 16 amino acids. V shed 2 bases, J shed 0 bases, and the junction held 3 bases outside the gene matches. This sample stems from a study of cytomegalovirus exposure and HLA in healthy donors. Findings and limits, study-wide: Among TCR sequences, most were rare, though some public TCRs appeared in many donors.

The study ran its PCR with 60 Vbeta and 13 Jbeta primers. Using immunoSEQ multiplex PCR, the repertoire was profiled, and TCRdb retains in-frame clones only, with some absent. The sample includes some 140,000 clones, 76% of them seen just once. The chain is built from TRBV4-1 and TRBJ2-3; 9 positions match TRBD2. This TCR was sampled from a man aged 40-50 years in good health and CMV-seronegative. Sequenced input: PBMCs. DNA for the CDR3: TGCGCCAGCAGCCAACCTAGCGGGGACAGCACAGATACGCAGTATTTT. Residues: CASSQPSGDSTDTQYF.